The clone carrying this T cell receptor (beta chain) has just a few counts. Its target is not known. The sample comes from a study of T-cell reconstitution after alpha-beta-depleted transplantation in children. The study's findings and limits: Roughly two months post-transplant, alpha-beta T cells reportedly originated from several hundred graft clones that had expanded. Surviving recipient cells, namely T cells and thymic progenitors, were the source of high day-60 TCRbeta diversity in some patients. By one year post-transplant, T-cell counts and diversity largely arose from T cells that were newly produced.

The ends were cut back, 0 bases at V and 1 base at J, with 13 bases in the middle. The CDR3 extends over 15 amino acids. Germline CDR1 and CDR2: DFQATT and SNEGSKA (reference sequence). The TCRbeta library was prepared with unique molecular identifiers. TCRdb passed the PCR reads through MiXCR, listing each CDR3 protein once. The repertoire holds hundreds of thousands of distinct CDR3 sequences, with about 16% as singletons. The source material was PBMCs, mostly from graft donor cells, sampled 360 days after TCRalphabeta/CD19-depleted stem cell transplant. The TCR originated in a boy younger than two who had a stem cell transplant for Wiskott-Aldrich syndrome, so the T cells may come from the graft donor. The J gene is TRBJ2-7, the V gene TRBV20-1; D call uncertain. The CDR3 DNA follows: TGCAGTGCTAGAGATCACGATAGGAAATCCTACGAGCAGTACTTC. It codes for CSARDHDRKSYEQYF.